Below, 24 T cell receptor beta chains from the same sample are listed, as sequenced in a study of blood T cell repertoires in COVID-19. Here immunoSEQ multiplex PCR was the method, and the copy in TCRdb shows in-frame clones only, minus some. The sample contains 100,000 to 120,000 clones, 81% of which appear only once. The specimen was peripheral blood. The receptors come from a woman in her 70s with acute or convalescent COVID-19.

The chain joins TRBV5-1 to TRBJ2-3, with 15 bases that match TRBD2. V shed 0 bases, J shed 4 bases, and the junction held 9 bases outside the gene matches. The CDR3 length is 19 residues. Germline values: CDR1 SGHRS, CDR2 YFSETQ. DNA for the CDR3: TGCGCCAGCAGCTTGGGACCGGGACTAGCGGGAGGTATGGCAGATACGCAGTATTTT. This gives the protein CASSLGPGLAGGMADTQYF.

The J gene is TRBJ2-5, the V gene TRBV7-7; 9 bases line up with TRBD1. The V gene's germline CDR1 is SSHAT and CDR2 FNYEAQ (reference sequence). J lost 4 bases, V lost 4 bases, and 1 base had no gene match. The CDR3 consists of 13 residues. The CDR3 DNA reads as TGTGCCAGCAGCTCGGACAGGGGAGAGACCCAGTACTTC. As protein: CASSSDRGETQYF.

Only one count was recorded for this clone. The chain is built from TRBV19 and TRBJ1-6, with D tentatively TRBD1 (6 bases). Germline CDR1 reads LNHDA; CDR2 reads SQIVND (reference sequence). V was clipped by 4 bases and J by 9 bases, with 10 bases between them. The CDR3 loop spans 13 amino acids. The CDR3 coding sequence is TGTGCCAGTAGTACGGACAGTGCTTCACCCCTCCACTTT. Translating it yields CASSTDSASPLHF.

CDR3 sequence reads: CASSYPGQGNEKLFF. The CDR3 DNA is TGTGCCAGCAGTTACCCGGGACAGGGGAATGAAAAACTGTTTTTT. The rearrangement links TRBV28 to TRBJ1-4; 10 bases are a match to TRBD1. Germline-derived CDR1 and CDR2 are MDHEN and SYDVKM. With 4 bases clipped from V and 5 bases from J, the junction kept 4 bases outside the gene matches. The CDR3 has 15 amino acids.

In this sample, this clone turned up a few times. CDR3 DNA sequence: TGTGCCAGCGCGAAAGAAGTAGGGAGACCCCTCCACTTT. Translated: CASAKEVGRPLHF. This chain uses TRBV6-5 with TRBJ1-6; D is unresolved. Trimming took 8 bases from V and 12 from J, leaving 17 bases between them. The CDR3 is made up of 13 amino acids. CDR1 is MNHEY and CDR2 is SVGAGI in the germline V gene.

The V gene is TRBV14, the J gene TRBJ2-1; 10 bases line up with TRBD2. V lost 1 base, J lost 4 bases, and 10 bases stayed unmatched. The length of the CDR3 is 18 residues. CDR1 and CDR2 (germline): SGHDN, FVKESK. This CDR3 is CASSQAGAGGVVYNEQFF. The CDR3 DNA sequence: TGTGCCAGCAGCCAAGCCGGAGCGGGAGGGGTCGTGTACAATGAGCAGTTCTTC.

The gene calls are TRBV6-5 and TRBJ2-1; TRBD2 matches at 11 bases. J gave up 4 bases and V 4 bases, and 3 bases lay outside the gene matches. The CDR3 runs to 15 residues. Germline CDR1 is MNHEY and CDR2 is SVGAGI. Written as DNA, the CDR3 is TGTGCCAGCAGTTCACTAGCGGGAGCATACAATGAGCAGTTCTTC. Translation: CASSSLAGAYNEQFF.

The CDR3 spells CASSSRGSYEQYF. The CDR3 DNA reads as TGTGCCAGCAGCTCCAGGGGGTCTTACGAGCAGTACTTC. The chain has TRBV5-4 and TRBJ2-7; TRBD1 aligns across 7 bases. Germline V gene sequence: CDR1 SGHNT, CDR2 YYREEE (reference sequence). V dropped 3 bases and J dropped 4; count of bases not matched to a gene: 4. The length of the CDR3 is 13 residues.

This CDR3 is CASSFPRQGANTEAFF. CDR3 DNA: TGTGCCAGCAGCTTCCCCCGACAGGGGGCAAACACTGAAGCTTTCTTT. The gene calls are TRBV7-2 and TRBJ1-1; 10 bases fit TRBD1. This CDR3 comprises 16 residues. Trimming cost V 3 bases and J 2 bases; bases outside gene matches: 6. Germline V lookup: CDR1 SGHTA, CDR2 FQGNSA.

The gene calls are TRBV30 and TRBJ2-1; 13 nucleotides align to TRBD2. V lost 0 bases and J lost 9; bases outside the gene matches: 11. This CDR3 has 17 residues. CDR1 and CDR2 (germline): GTSNPN, SVGIG (reference sequence). The CDR3 protein is CAWSVRQLAGGPGEQFF. The CDR3 DNA reads as TGTGCCTGGAGTGTACGGCAACTAGCGGGAGGGCCGGGTGAGCAGTTCTTC.

V gene TRBV4-1 combines with J gene TRBJ1-2; D not certain. Per germline, CDR1 MGHRA and CDR2 YSYEKL. With 0 bases removed from V and 7 bases from J, the gap between germline ends came to 18 bases. The CDR3 runs 16 residues. The CDR3 spells CASSQDRVPGSGGYTF. The CDR3 nucleotides read TGCGCCAGCAGCCAAGATCGGGTGCCCGGGAGTGGTGGCTACACCTTC.

The chain is built from TRBV4-3 and TRBJ2-7; 10 bases align to TRBD2. V gave up 0 bases and J gave up 0 bases; unmatched junction bases: 2. The CDR3 covers 16 residues. Germline assignment: CDR1 LGHNA and CDR2 YSLEER. In nucleotides, the CDR3 is TGCGCCAGCAGCCAAGACAGGACTAGCGGCTCCTACGAGCAGTACTTC. Its translation: CASSQDRTSGSYEQYF.

This clone was recorded once. The chain joins TRBV29-1 to TRBJ1-2; 7 bases line up with TRBD1. CDR1 and CDR2 (germline): SQVTM, ANQGSEA. Germline trimming cut 3 bases from V and 4 bases from J; bases unmatched to any gene: 11. The CDR3 runs 15 residues. This CDR3 is CSVEGYGDSPYGYTF. The CDR3 coding sequence is TGCAGCGTTGAGGGGTATGGGGACAGCCCCTATGGCTACACCTTC.

The chain carries TRBV18 and TRBJ1-1; D is uncertain. Trimming shortened V by 0 bases and J by 4 bases, and 6 bases separated the two germline ends. CDR1 and CDR2 from the germline V gene are KGHSH and LQKENI. There are 13 residues in the CDR3. The CDR3 region has the DNA TGTGCCAGCTCACCACCCAGCGGCACTGAAGCTTTCTTT. Encoded protein: CASSPPSGTEAFF.

The V gene is TRBV6-2 or TRBV6-3, the J gene TRBJ1-2; no firm D call. The ends were cut back, 6 bases at V and 4 bases at J, with 15 bases in the middle. From germline, CDR1 is MNHEY and CDR2 SVGEGT. The CDR3 covers 14 residues. The CDR3 spells CASSIQAISYGYTF. CDR3 DNA: TGTGCCAGCAGCATCCAGGCCATATCCTATGGCTACACCTTC.

The CDR3 DNA is TGCTTGGCGGGGCAGGCGGCTGAAGCTTTCTTT. Translation gives CLAGQAAEAFF. The chain uses TRBV29-1 and TRBJ1-1; the D gene is possibly TRBD1 (5 bases). Per germline, CDR1 SQVTM and CDR2 ANQGSEA. CDR3 size: 11 residues.

This chain uses TRBV13 with TRBJ2-2, with D tentatively TRBD2 (7 bases). There are 17 residues in the CDR3. V gave up 5 bases and J gave up 0 bases, with 16 bases separating them. The germline V gene encodes CDR1 PRHDT and CDR2 FYEKMQ (reference sequence). The CDR3 here is CASSPGGTNTNTGELFF. In DNA, the CDR3 is TGTGCCAGCAGCCCGGGGGGCACAAATACGAACACCGGGGAGCTGTTTTTT.

The rearrangement uses TRBV7-2 and TRBJ2-7; D gene ambiguous. V was trimmed by 1 base and J by 2 bases, leaving 15 bases between them. The length of the CDR3 is 16 residues. Looked up from germline, CDR1 is SGHTA and CDR2 is FQGNSA. The CDR3 bases are TGTGCCAGCAGCTTAGGGGCAGTCAAGAATCCCTACGAGCAGTACTTC. Its protein is CASSLGAVKNPYEQYF.

CDR3: CASGQTATNYGYTF. The DNA of the CDR3 is TGCGCCAGCGGCCAGACAGCCACTAACTATGGCTACACCTTC. The rearrangement links TRBV5-1 to TRBJ1-2, with D possibly matching TRBD1 (5 bases). The V gene lost 7 bases and the J gene lost 0 bases, with 13 bases spanning the gap. Germline assignment: CDR1 SGHRS and CDR2 YFSETQ. The CDR3 has 14 residues.

In its sample, this clone was seen once. The chain links TRBV2 to TRBJ2-1, with no clear D. CDR1 is SNHLY and CDR2 is FYNNEI in the germline V gene. The ends were cut back, 2 bases at V and 5 bases at J, with 7 bases in the middle. The CDR3 contains 13 residues. CDR3 region: CASSELRDNEQFF. The CDR3 DNA follows: TGTGCCAGCAGTGAACTCCGGGACAATGAGCAGTTCTTC. The full variable domain, its missing parts supplied by reference TRBV2 and TRBJ2-1, is EPEVTQTPSHQVTQMGQEVILRCVPISNHLYFYWYRQILGQKVEFLVSFYNNEISEKSEIFDDQFSVERPDGSNFTLKIRSTKLEDSAMYFCASSELRDNEQFFGPGTRLTVL.

This clone has just a few counts. This chain links TRBV5-5 with TRBJ1-6, with D possibly being TRBD1 (6 bases). CDR3 length: 15 residues. Germline loops: CDR1 SGHKS, CDR2 YYEKEE (reference sequence). With 0 bases removed from V and 7 bases from J, the gap between germline ends came to 11 bases. The DNA of the CDR3 is TGTGCCAGCAGCTTGGTCACAGGGCCCAATTCACCCCTCCACTTT. Protein sequence: CASSLVTGPNSPLHF.

CDR3 sequence reads: CASSYGQSSYEQYF. The CDR3 bases are TGTGCCAGCAGTTATGGACAGTCGTCCTACGAGCAGTACTTC. The rearrangement joins TRBV6-2 or TRBV6-3 to TRBJ2-7; a weak D match, TRBD1 (6 bases). The V gene's germline CDR1 is MNHEY and CDR2 SVGEGT. The length of the CDR3 is 14 residues. V lost 3 bases to trimming and J lost 1 base, with 10 bases between them.

V usage is TRBV28 and J usage is TRBJ1-4; D might be TRBD1 (6 bases). The V end was cut by 3 bases, the J end by 0 bases, with 11 bases between. Germline V CDR1 and CDR2: MDHEN, SYDVKM. This CDR3 contains 16 residues. The CDR3: CASSFWGLPTNEKLFF. The CDR3 nucleotides are TGTGCCAGCAGTTTTTGGGGGCTTCCAACTAATGAAAAACTGTTTTTT.

The chain joins TRBV19 to TRBJ1-5; 10 positions agree with TRBD1. Germline V lookup: CDR1 LNHDA, CDR2 SQIVND (reference sequence). Unmatched junction bases numbered 6, after V lost 7 bases and J lost 3 bases. The CDR3 extends over 15 amino acids. Here the CDR3 DNA reads TGTGCCAGTAAAGTCGGGACAGGGGACAATCAGCCCCAGCATTTT. Its protein product is CASKVGTGDNQPQHF.